Listed here is a single TCR beta chain. Its matching antigen is unknown. This record comes from a study of tumor-infiltrating lymphocytes in primary liver carcinoma. For the study at large: The patient population consisted of men and women between 30 and 69 years of age. Findings and limits, study-wide: It was tumor-adjacent and tumor-blood pairs that overlapped less than tumor region pairs did. Bulk unsorted material prevented CD4+ and CD8+ repertoire comparison.

Researchers drew blood RNA from unsorted whole blood and extracted germline DNA as well. Synthesis of TCR beta cDNA was carried out from 450 to 650 ng total RNA with a constant-region primer. Three nested multiplex PCR rounds of slightly modified ARM-PCR generated TCR beta libraries. Forward primers for TRBV1-TRBV30 and a C-beta reverse primer served the first two PCR rounds, at approximately 10 cycles each. TCRdb reanalysed the multiplex PCR reads using MiXCR and keeps one entry per CDR3 protein. Here the sample spans 250,000 to 350,000 distinct CDR3 sequences, 50% to 60% being singletons. V lost 2 bases and J 4 bases, leaving 9 bases between the germline ends. Germline V gene data show CDR1 as MNHEY and CDR2 as SVGAGI. The CDR3 is 13 residues long.

The specimen was peripheral blood. This chain uses TRBV6-5 with TRBJ2-7; D call uncertain. The receptor was isolated from a woman in her twenties or thirties with primary liver carcinoma and hepatitis B virus infection. CDR3 amino acids: CASSYKPLYEQYF. CDR3 bases: TGTGCCAGCAGTTACAAACCTCTGTACGAGCAGTACTTC.